This passage covers 15 T cell receptor beta chains from one sample sequenced in a study of blood T cell repertoires in COVID-19. Generated by immunoSEQ multiplex PCR, the TCRdb table keeps only in-frame clones and is missing some. This sample has tens of thousands of clones, with about four fifths found just once. The sequencing input was peripheral blood. The receptor source for this set is a human donor in a cohort sampled during active COVID-19.

The chain recombines TRBV27 with TRBJ1-4; no clear D. V lost 3 bases, J lost 0 bases, and 11 bases lay in between. In germline, CDR1 is MNHEY, CDR2 SMNVEV (reference sequence). The CDR3 has 16 amino acids. CDR3 protein: CASSLVGAATNEKLFF. DNA for the CDR3: TGTGCCAGCAGTTTGGTGGGAGCTGCAACTAATGAAAAACTGTTTTTT.

This chain uses TRBV3-1 (or the pseudogene TRBV3-2) with TRBJ2-7; D is perhaps TRBD1 (6 bases). Germline V gene sequence: CDR1 LGHDT, CDR2 YNNKEL (reference sequence). Trimming left V 1 base short and J 5 bases short, with 12 bases between. This CDR3 is 14 amino acids long. The CDR3 bases are TGTGCCAGCAGCCAAGCTAACAGGGCCAACGAGCAGTACTTC. It encodes CASSQANRANEQYF.

CDR3 loop: CASSPYEDRAGETQYF. DNA for the CDR3: TGTGCCAGCTCACCATACGAAGACAGGGCCGGAGAGACCCAGTACTTC. The chain combines TRBV18 with TRBJ2-5, with 7 bases identical to TRBD1. Germline CDR1 reads KGHSH; CDR2 reads LQKENI. Germline trimming cut 2 bases from V and 4 bases from J; bases unmatched to any gene: 10. The CDR3 runs 16 residues.

The sample holds one count of this clone. The chain is built from TRBV6-5 and TRBJ1-1, with 9 bases matching TRBD1. J lost 6 bases, V lost 7 bases, and 6 bases had no gene match. The CDR3 consists of 13 residues. From germline, CDR1 is MNHEY and CDR2 SVGAGI. CDR3 protein: CASNRQGGSEAFF. For the CDR3, the DNA is TGTGCCAGCAACCGACAGGGGGGCTCTGAAGCTTTCTTT.

The chain recombines TRBV5-1 with TRBJ2-1; D may be TRBD1 (6 bases). Germline CDR1 and CDR2: SGHRS and YFSETQ. Trimming left V 0 bases short and J 0 bases short, with 7 bases between. The CDR3 loop spans 15 amino acids. This CDR3 is CASSLEGDSYNEQFF. The CDR3 nucleotides read TGCGCCAGCAGCTTGGAGGGGGACTCCTACAATGAGCAGTTCTTC.

The chain has TRBV6-1 and TRBJ2-7; 7 nucleotides line up with TRBD1. This CDR3 contains 15 residues. Germline CDR1 reads MNHNS; CDR2 reads SASEGT. Trimming removed 0 bases from V and 4 bases from J; junction bases left unmatched: 6. The CDR3 DNA is TGTGCCAGCAGTGAAGCGGCCGGGACAGTTTACGAGCAGTACTTC. Its protein is CASSEAAGTVYEQYF.

The sample holds a few counts of this clone. This chain joins TRBV5-4 and TRBJ2-7; TRBD1 aligns across 7 bases. Trimming cost V 0 bases and J 3 bases; bases outside gene matches: 3. Per germline, CDR1 SGHNT and CDR2 YYREEE (reference sequence). The CDR3 length is 14 residues. This chain's CDR3 is CASSLERTGYEQYF. CDR3 DNA sequence: TGTGCCAGCAGCTTGGAGCGGACAGGCTACGAGCAGTACTTC.

This clone turned up a few times. The gene calls are TRBV9 and TRBJ2-3; 9 nucleotides align to TRBD2. The CDR3 covers 16 residues. Trimming removed 4 bases from V and 1 base from J; junction bases left unmatched: 7. The V gene's germline CDR1 is SGDLS and CDR2 YYNGEE. The chain's CDR3 is CASSPYVAGGTDTQYF. CDR3 DNA sequence: TGTGCCAGCAGCCCGTACGTAGCGGGGGGCACAGATACGCAGTATTTT.

The gene calls are TRBV19 and TRBJ2-5, with D hard to call. The CDR3 has 13 amino acids. The germline V gene encodes CDR1 LNHDA and CDR2 SQIVND (reference sequence). The V end was cut by 6 bases, the J end by 1 base, with 9 bases between. The CDR3, as DNA: TGTGCCAGTAGCAAGAGTCTCCAAGAGACCCAGTACTTC. It yields the protein CASSKSLQETQYF.

V and J are TRBV4-2 and TRBJ1-6; D gene unclear. Germline assignment: CDR1 LGHNA and CDR2 YNFKEQ. This CDR3 spans 14 amino acids. Trimming removed 1 base from V and 8 bases from J, with 9 bases in between. As DNA, the CDR3 is TGTGCCAGCAGCCAAGTAATAACGGATTCACCCCTCCACTTT. This encodes CASSQVITDSPLHF.

The chain links TRBV5-1 to TRBJ2-5; 16 positions match TRBD2. CDR1 and CDR2 (germline): SGHRS, YFSETQ. Losses at the gene ends were 3 bases for V and 2 bases for J; bases not matched to a gene: 7. CDR3 length: 18 amino acids. The CDR3 DNA follows: TGCGCCAGCAGCTCCGCGGGGACTAGCGGGGGGGTTCAAGAGACCCAGTACTTC. Its translation is CASSSAGTSGGVQETQYF.

V usage is TRBV7-2 and J usage is TRBJ2-7; 7 bases are shared with TRBD1. The CDR3 runs to 17 residues. J was trimmed by 0 bases and V by 4 bases; bases with no gene match: 12. Germline assignment: CDR1 SGHTA and CDR2 FQGNSA. CDR3 sequence reads: CASSSTTTGYSSYEQYF. DNA for the CDR3: TGTGCCAGCAGCTCGACAACGACAGGGTACAGCTCCTACGAGCAGTACTTC. The full variable domain, completed using reference TRBV7-2 and TRBJ2-7, is GAGVSQSPSNKVTEKGKDVELRCDPISGHTALYWYRQSLGQGLEFLIYFQGNSAPDKSGLPSDRFSAERTGGSVSTLTIQRTQQEDSAVYLCASSSTTTGYSSYEQYFGPGTRLTVT.

The chain joins TRBV6-1 to TRBJ2-1; 8 nucleotides line up with TRBD1. V gave up 2 bases and J gave up 9 bases; unmatched junction bases: 9. The V gene's germline CDR1 is MNHNS and CDR2 SASEGT. CDR3 length equals 15 residues. The CDR3 region is CASSESRTGTGEQFF. CDR3 coding DNA: TGTGCCAGCAGTGAATCGAGGACAGGGACTGGTGAGCAGTTCTTC.

There are a few counts of this clone. The junction departs from the called germline gene at one end, perhaps through a read error. The chain is built from TRBV6-5 and TRBJ2-7; maybe TRBD2 (6 bases). The CDR3 is 14 amino acids. Per the germline V gene, CDR1 is MNHEY and CDR2 is SVGAGI. As DNA, the CDR3 is TGTGCCAGCAGTTACTCGCTCTTGGCGGGACCTCCTAACTTC. It yields the protein CASSYSLLAGPPNF.

V gene TRBV5-6 combines with J gene TRBJ2-5, with 8 bases matching TRBD2. The V and J ends lost 0 bases and 4 bases, in that order; junction bases with no gene match: 17. From germline, CDR1 is SGHDT and CDR2 YYEEEE. The CDR3 sequence is 19 residues long. The CDR3 spells CASSLARGSGILAGETQYF. The CDR3 DNA is TGTGCCAGCAGCTTGGCCCGGGGGAGCGGGATTCTAGCGGGAGAGACCCAGTACTTC.